These 27 T cell receptor beta chains share one sample of origin, sequenced in a study of Ad26.COV2.S vaccination and SARS-CoV-2 variants. TCRdb's copy holds only in-frame clones and misses some; the assay was immunoSEQ multiplex PCR. The sample lists approximately 240,000 clones, over 75% occurring once. Treatment of the sample: around 19 received Ad26.COV2.S at low or high dose, single or two shots; about 5 received placebo; per-sample allocation not given. All samples were drawn on day 63, counting from the first vaccine or placebo injection. Sequencing was performed on peripheral blood, taken in a trial of Ad26.COV2.S vaccine versus placebo. The receptors here all came from a person aged 18-65 years who received the Ad26.COV2.S COVID-19 vaccine or a placebo.

The chain links TRBV19 to TRBJ1-2; D uncertain. The CDR3 covers 12 residues. CDR1 and CDR2 from the germline V gene are LNHDA and SQIVND (reference sequence). Trimming removed 1 base at V and 8 bases at J, with 8 bases between. In DNA form, the CDR3 reads TGTGCCAGTAGTATAGCGGGGAGCGGCTACACCTTC. Residues: CASSIAGSGYTF.

The chain joins TRBV28 to TRBJ2-2; D is uncertain. Germline V gene lookup returns CDR1 MDHEN and CDR2 SYDVKM. The CDR3 has 15 amino acids. Between the trimmed V and J ends, which lost 2 bases and 0 bases, there was a span of 7 bases. CDR3 sequence: CASSLRLTNTGELFF. For the CDR3, the DNA is TGTGCCAGCAGTTTACGTCTAACGAACACCGGGGAGCTGTTTTTT.

The chain carries TRBV9 and TRBJ1-2; a weak D match, TRBD1 (6 bases). Trimming left V 4 bases short and J 0 bases short, with 16 bases between. Germline loops: CDR1 SGDLS, CDR2 YYNGEE. The CDR3 has 16 residues. The CDR3 sequence is CASSSPIGTTNYGYTF. The CDR3 DNA reads as TGTGCCAGCAGCTCGCCCATAGGGACAACTAACTATGGCTACACCTTC.

V gene TRBV29-1 combines with J gene TRBJ1-1, with D uncertain. Trimming pared 3 bases from V and 2 bases from J, leaving 7 bases between. This CDR3 contains 12 residues. Germline values: CDR1 SQVTM, CDR2 ANQGSEA. The CDR3 here is CSVETANTEAFF. As DNA, the CDR3 is TGCAGCGTTGAGACGGCTAACACTGAAGCTTTCTTT.

The chain links TRBV6-6 to TRBJ2-5; no clear D gene. This CDR3 spans 14 amino acids. Trimming stripped 2 bases from V and 2 bases from J, with 9 bases between. Germline V gives CDR1 MNHNY, CDR2 SVGAGI (reference sequence). CDR3 sequence reads: CASSYLSYQETQYF. The CDR3 DNA is TGTGCCAGCAGTTACCTTAGTTATCAAGAGACCCAGTACTTC.

The V and J genes are TRBV6-4 and TRBJ1-1, with D unresolved. V dropped 7 bases and J dropped 0 bases, with 15 bases sitting between them. Germline CDR1 is MRHNA and CDR2 is SNTAGT. The CDR3 extends over 15 amino acids. CDR3 in amino acids: CASIRRGILNTEAFF. The CDR3 DNA sequence: TGTGCCAGCATCCGACGCGGGATTTTGAACACTGAAGCTTTCTTT.

J is TRBJ1-5 and V is TRBV10-3; no firm D call. CDR3 size: 14 residues. Trimming removed 3 bases from V and 0 bases from J, with 6 bases in between. The V gene's germline CDR1 is ENHRY and CDR2 SYGVKD. The CDR3 DNA follows: TGTGCCATCAGTGACTCACATAGCAATCAGCCCCAGCATTTT. Amino acids: CAISDSHSNQPQHF.

The chain carries TRBV30 and TRBJ2-2, with D maybe TRBD2 (5 bases). This CDR3 has 14 amino acids. Germline V lookup: CDR1 GTSNPN, CDR2 SVGIG (reference sequence). V lost 6 bases, J lost 3 bases, and 14 bases lay in between. CDR3 coding DNA: TGTGCCTGCGGGGAGTGTAGTGACACCGGGGAGCTGTTTTTT. It specifies CACGECSDTGELFF. The full variable domain, rest sourced from reference TRBV30 and TRBJ2-2, is SQTIHQWPATLVQPVGSPLSLECTVEGTSNPNLYWYRQAAGRGLQLLFYSVGIGQISSEVPQNLSASRPQDRQFILSSKKLLLSDSGFYLCACGECSDTGELFFGEGSRLTVL.

The chain recombines TRBV7-9 with TRBJ2-5; D remains ambiguous. Germline CDR1 reads SEHNR; CDR2 reads FQNEAQ (reference sequence). The germline V and J ends were trimmed by 0 bases and 10 bases, with 6 bases remaining between them. The CDR3 consists of 11 residues. This CDR3 is CASSLARGQYF. The CDR3 coding sequence is TGTGCCAGCAGCTTAGCACGCGGCCAGTACTTC.

The CDR3, as DNA: TGTGCCAGCAGCTTGGTTGGGGTGGAATCTACCTACGAGCAGTACTTC. Translated, it gives CASSLVGVESTYEQYF. V and J are TRBV7-9 and TRBJ2-7, with unresolved D. The CDR3 consists of 16 residues. Germline V CDR1 and CDR2: SEHNR, FQNEAQ (reference sequence). V lost 3 bases, J lost 2 bases, and 17 bases lay in between. Variable domain in full (rest from reference TRBV7-9 and TRBJ2-7): DTGVSQNPRHKITKRGQNVTFRCDPISEHNRLYWYRQTLGQGPEFLTYFQNEAQLEKSRLLSDRFSAERPKGSFSTLEIQRTEQGDSAMYLCASSLVGVESTYEQYFGPGTRLTVT.

The chain is built from TRBV24-1 and TRBJ1-5; TRBD1 is a possible D gene (6 bases). This CDR3 region has 14 residues. CDR1 and CDR2 from the germline V gene are KGHDR and SFDVKD. V was trimmed by 4 bases and J by 7 bases, leaving 13 bases between them. DNA for the CDR3: TGTGCCACCAGTGACACCGTTAGGGGGCAGCCCCAGCATTTT. It codes for CATSDTVRGQPQHF.

The genes are TRBV28 and TRBJ2-3; D gene uncertain. CDR3 size: 16 residues. Germline-derived CDR1 and CDR2 are MDHEN and SYDVKM. Trimming shortened V by 6 bases and J by 2 bases, and 18 bases separated the two germline ends. CDR3 DNA sequence: TGTGCCAGCAGCCACCGGGCCTCATTGAACACAGATACGCAGTATTTT. Its protein product is CASSHRASLNTDTQYF.

V is TRBV7-8 and J is TRBJ1-1; TRBD1 aligns across 7 bases. Germline CDR1 reads SGHVS; CDR2 reads FQNEAQ. J lost 6 bases, V lost 5 bases, and 6 bases had no gene match. The CDR3 has 13 amino acids. This chain's CDR3 is CASSGRQGAEAFF. In nucleotides, the CDR3 is TGTGCCAGCAGCGGACGACAGGGTGCTGAAGCTTTCTTT.

The J gene is TRBJ2-2, the V gene TRBV7-2; TRBD2 aligns across 13 bases. With V trimmed by 3 bases and J by 6 bases, 4 bases remained unmatched. The CDR3 extends over 16 amino acids. The V gene's germline CDR1 is SGHTA and CDR2 FQGNSA. The CDR3 coding sequence is TGTGCCAGCAGCTTTGGACTAGCGGGGGTTCCCGGGGAGCTGTTTTTT. Amino acid sequence: CASSFGLAGVPGELFF.

J is TRBJ2-3 and V is TRBV5-4, with 10 bases lining up with TRBD1. This CDR3 has 16 residues. Germline V CDR1 and CDR2: SGHNT, YYREEE (reference sequence). Losses at the gene ends were 4 bases for V and 4 bases for J; bases not matched to a gene: 9. CDR3 region: CASSKPGQGIADTQYF. In nucleotides, the CDR3 is TGTGCCAGCAGCAAACCGGGACAGGGGATAGCAGATACGCAGTATTTT.

This clone was counted ten times or more. The chain uses TRBV27 and TRBJ1-2; D is unclear. CDR3 length: 18 amino acids. V gave up 2 bases and J gave up 4 bases, with 23 bases separating them. The germline CDR1 and CDR2 sequences are MNHEY and SMNVEV (reference sequence). In DNA, the CDR3 is TGTGCCAGCAGTTTAAAGCCCCCTTTCCAGCTGCTTTTCTATGGCTACACCTTC. Its translation is CASSLKPPFQLLFYGYTF.

V gene TRBV29-1 combines with J gene TRBJ1-2; D is possibly TRBD1 (6 bases). This CDR3 contains 13 residues. Trimming took off 4 bases at V and 2 bases at J, with 11 bases between the two ends. Germline V gene lookup returns CDR1 SQVTM and CDR2 ANQGSEA. The CDR3 sequence: CSVAGGRNYGYTF. The CDR3 DNA reads as TGCAGCGTTGCGGGGGGGCGGAACTATGGCTACACCTTC. Combining the CDR3 with reference TRBV29-1 and TRBJ1-2 gives the whole variable domain SAVISQKPSRDICQRGTSLTIQCQVDSQVTMMFWYRQQPGQSLTLIATANQGSEATYESGFVIDKFPISRPNLTFSTLTVSNMSPEDSSIYLCSVAGGRNYGYTFGSGTRLTVV.

This clone was counted a single time. The genes are TRBV30 and TRBJ1-1, with 8 bases fitting TRBD1. Germline CDR1 reads GTSNPN; CDR2 reads SVGIG (reference sequence). Trimming took 3 bases from V and 5 from J; bases not matched to a gene: 17. The CDR3 covers 17 residues. Written as DNA, the CDR3 is TGTGCCTGGAGCGCCGGGGGGCAGGGGGCTTTTTGGACTGAAGCTTTCTTT. It encodes CAWSAGGQGAFWTEAFF.

V and J are TRBV5-1 and TRBJ2-7; 8 nucleotides agree with TRBD2. This CDR3 has 14 amino acids. In germline, CDR1 is SGHRS, CDR2 YFSETQ. With 2 bases clipped from V and 7 bases from J, the junction kept 8 bases outside the gene matches. This CDR3 is CASSFGGALGEQYF. The CDR3 DNA follows: TGCGCCAGCAGCTTCGGGGGGGCCCTTGGGGAGCAGTACTTC.

V is TRBV28 and J is TRBJ2-5; no firm D call. Looked up from germline, CDR1 is MDHEN and CDR2 is SYDVKM. V was cut by 6 bases and J by 1 base, with 12 bases left in between. The CDR3 extends over 14 amino acids. In DNA, the CDR3 is TGTGCCAGCAGCCCCCTGGCGAGCCAAGAGACCCAGTACTTC. This translates into CASSPLASQETQYF.

This chain uses TRBV4-2 with TRBJ2-7, with D perhaps matching TRBD2 (6 bases). The germline V and J ends were trimmed by 0 bases and 2 bases, with 14 bases remaining between them. Per the germline V gene, CDR1 is LGHNA and CDR2 is YNFKEQ. The CDR3 spans 16 residues. The CDR3: CASSQEGQGGAYEQYF. CDR3 coding DNA: TGTGCCAGCAGCCAAGAAGGTCAGGGAGGCGCCTACGAGCAGTACTTC.

This clone appeared a single time. This chain uses TRBV27 with TRBJ2-5, with TRBD2 as a possible D gene (5 bases). The CDR3 length is 14 residues. V shed 5 bases and J shed 5 bases, with 15 bases lying between them. Germline CDR1 is MNHEY and CDR2 is SMNVEV (reference sequence). CDR3 sequence (DNA): TGTGCCAGCAGTCGTCCGGGGTTACGGGAGACCCAGTACTTC. Translating gives CASSRPGLRETQYF.

This chain connects TRBV28 to TRBJ1-5, with no clear D. Germline lookup yields CDR1 MDHEN and CDR2 SYDVKM. CDR3 length equals 14 residues. V was pared by 3 bases and J by 4 bases, with 10 bases between. CDR3 loop: CASSFGGWNQPQHF. CDR3 DNA: TGTGCCAGCAGTTTCGGAGGCTGGAATCAGCCCCAGCATTTT.

The V and J genes are TRBV7-9 and TRBJ1-4, with 9 positions matching TRBD1. CDR1 is SEHNR and CDR2 is FQNEAQ in the germline V gene (reference sequence). V shed 4 bases and J 7 bases; nucleotides not matched to a gene: 7. The CDR3 extends over 15 amino acids. Written as DNA, the CDR3 is TGTGCCAGCAGCTCAACCGGGACAGGGACTGAAAAACTGTTTTTT. It encodes CASSSTGTGTEKLFF.

This sequence joins TRBV5-6 and TRBJ2-3; D not certain. This CDR3 is 12 amino acids long. CDR1 and CDR2 (germline): SGHDT, YYEEEE. V lost 9 bases and J 0 bases, leaving 8 bases between the germline ends. This chain's CDR3 is CATKTSTDTQYF. DNA for the CDR3: TGTGCCACCAAGACGAGCACAGATACGCAGTATTTT.

The chain employs TRBV10-3 and TRBJ1-5; 7 bases align to TRBD1. CDR3 length: 16 amino acids. The trim removed 6 bases at V and 1 base at J, leaving 9 bases unmatched. CDR1 and CDR2 (germline): ENHRY, SYGVKD. Written as DNA, the CDR3 is TGTGCCATCAGACCAGAAGGGGGCGCGAGCAATCAGCCCCAGCATTTT. Its protein product is CAIRPEGGASNQPQHF.

The V call is TRBV4-1, the J call TRBJ2-7; 7 bases agree with TRBD1. V shed 2 bases, J shed 0 bases, and the junction held 10 bases outside the gene matches. This CDR3 is 17 amino acids long. Germline V lookup: CDR1 MGHRA, CDR2 YSYEKL. CDR3 protein: CASSQNINRGISYEQYF. The CDR3 DNA reads TGCGCCAGCAGCCAAAATATCAACAGGGGAATCTCCTACGAGCAGTACTTC.